Shown below are 22 T cell receptor beta chains from a single sample sequenced in a study of cytomegalovirus exposure and HLA in healthy donors. The assay was immunoSEQ multiplex PCR, and TCRdb's table has in-frame clones only and misses some. The sample lists 280,000 or so clones, over 75% occurring once. Material for sequencing was PBMCs. The receptors come from a woman between 18 and 29 years old in good health and CMV-seronegative.

The chain joins TRBV7-3 to TRBJ2-3, with TRBD1 as a possible D gene (5 bases). Between the trimmed V and J ends, which lost 1 base and 1 base, there was a span of 9 bases. The CDR3 is made up of 15 amino acids. Germline V gives CDR1 SGHTA, CDR2 FQGTGA. CDR3 protein: CASSLKGLGTDTQYF. CDR3 coding DNA: TGTGCCAGCAGCTTAAAGGGGCTAGGCACAGATACGCAGTATTTT.

This sequence joins TRBV4-2 and TRBJ1-1; D remains unclear. Germline loops: CDR1 LGHNA, CDR2 YNFKEQ. The CDR3 covers 14 residues. V lost 0 bases, J lost 3 bases, and 8 bases lay in between. CDR3 region: CASSQDSGYTEAFF. CDR3 nucleotide sequence: TGTGCCAGCAGCCAAGATTCGGGGTACACTGAAGCTTTCTTT.

The gene calls are TRBV9 and TRBJ1-3; TRBD1 might be the D (5 bases). CDR3 length: 15 amino acids. Trimming took off 4 bases at V and 0 bases at J, with 11 bases between the two ends. Per germline, CDR1 SGDLS and CDR2 YYNGEE. CDR3 coding DNA: TGTGCCAGCAGCCCCCAGGGATCCTCTGGAAACACCATATATTTT. Protein: CASSPQGSSGNTIYF. The full variable domain, with the rest looked up from reference TRBV9 and TRBJ1-3, is DSGVTQTPKHLITATGQRVTLRCSPRSGDLSVYWYQQSLDQGLQFLIQYYNGEERAKGNILERFSAQQFPDLHSELNLSSLELGDSALYFCASSPQGSSGNTIYFGEGSWLTVV.

The rearrangement joins TRBV7-3 to TRBJ2-5; TRBD1 agrees at 8 bases. CDR1 SGHTA and CDR2 FQGTGA come from the germline V gene. V dropped 3 bases and J dropped 3; count of bases not matched to a gene: 9. The CDR3 sequence is 16 residues long. CDR3 amino acids: CASSLKTGQGKETQYF. Here the CDR3 DNA reads TGTGCCAGCAGCTTGAAAACAGGACAGGGAAAAGAGACCCAGTACTTC.

The CDR3 is CASSLEVAGYPYEQYF. The CDR3 bases are TGCGCCAGCAGCTTGGAGGTAGCGGGCTACCCCTACGAGCAGTACTTC. The chain combines TRBV5-1 with TRBJ2-7; 7 bases line up with TRBD2. J was trimmed by 2 bases and V by 0 bases; bases with no gene match: 8. CDR1 is SGHRS, CDR2 YFSETQ, per germline. The CDR3 has 16 amino acids.

The rearrangement links TRBV28 to TRBJ1-4; D remains unclear. Germline-derived CDR1 and CDR2 are MDHEN and SYDVKM. The CDR3 totals 14 residues. The V end was cut by 7 bases, the J end by 7 bases, with 16 bases between. The CDR3 sequence is CASTPLGSIEKLFF. The CDR3 nucleotides are TGTGCCAGCACCCCCCTGGGTAGCATTGAAAAACTGTTTTTT.

The CDR3 coding sequence is TGTGCCAGCAGAGAGGACAGGGTTAATGAGCAGTTCTTC. Amino acids: CASREDRVNEQFF. The chain joins TRBV2 to TRBJ2-1, with 8 bases identical to TRBD1. The V gene end was trimmed by 6 bases and the J gene end by 7 bases; junction bases not matched to a gene: 5. The CDR3 loop spans 13 amino acids. Germline-derived CDR1 and CDR2 are SNHLY and FYNNEI.

V is TRBV9 and J is TRBJ2-5, with D possibly matching TRBD1 (5 bases). CDR3 length: 15 residues. V was trimmed by 0 bases and J by 4 bases, leaving 13 bases between them. Germline CDR1 and CDR2: SGDLS and YYNGEE. CDR3 in DNA: TGTGCCAGCAGCGTAGACCCAGGGTGGGCAGAGACCCAGTACTTC. Its protein is CASSVDPGWAETQYF.

This clone came up once. V usage is TRBV11-2 and J usage is TRBJ2-5; D unclear. CDR1 is SGHAT and CDR2 is FQNNGV in the germline V gene. Trimming cost V 5 bases and J 2 bases, with 3 bases left between them. This CDR3 region has 11 residues. The CDR3 spells CASSLQETQYF. DNA for the CDR3: TGTGCCAGCAGCCTACAAGAGACCCAGTACTTC. Filled out from reference TRBV11-2 and TRBJ2-5, the complete variable domain reads EAGVAQSPRYKIIEKRQSVAFWCNPISGHATLYWYQQILGQGPKLLIQFQNNGVVDDSQLPKDRFSAERLKGVDSTLKIQPAKLEDSAVYLCASSLQETQYFGPGTRLLVL.

In the case of this clone: A much larger clone lies a single base off, so this may be a read error. The rearrangement joins TRBV6-1 to TRBJ1-5; D ambiguous. Germline CDR1 reads MNHNS; CDR2 reads SASEGT. V was trimmed by 3 bases and J by 0 bases, leaving 6 bases between them. The CDR3 consists of 14 residues. CDR3 DNA: TGTGCCAGCAGTGAGGGAGGTAGCAATCAGCCCCAGCATTTT. Amino acid sequence: CASSEGGSNQPQHF.

A single count supports this clone. In DNA form, the CDR3 reads TGCGCCAGCAGCCAGGACAGGGTGAACACTGAAGCTTTCTTT. This translates into CASSQDRVNTEAFF. This sequence joins TRBV4-3 and TRBJ1-1, with 8 positions matching TRBD1. The CDR3 length is 14 residues. Trimming took 3 bases from V and 0 from J; bases not matched to a gene: 0. The germline V gene has CDR1 LGHNA and CDR2 YSLEER.

CDR3 nucleotides: TGTGCCAGCAGCTTCTCCGGGAACTCCTACGAGCAGTACTTC. Translation: CASSFSGNSYEQYF. V and J are TRBV27 and TRBJ2-7; tentatively, D is TRBD2 (5 bases). The CDR3 is 14 amino acids. Germline-derived CDR1 and CDR2 are MNHEY and SMNVEV (reference sequence). Trimming removed 6 bases from V and 0 bases from J, with 12 bases in between.

The chain carries TRBV28 and TRBJ2-1; 10 bases are a match to TRBD2. The CDR3 is 18 residues long. The germline V gene has CDR1 MDHEN and CDR2 SYDVKM. J lost 2 bases, V lost 6 bases, and 13 bases had no gene match. The CDR3 loop reads CASRGRGGLAFTYNEQFF. CDR3 coding DNA: TGTGCCAGCAGGGGTCGGGGGGGACTAGCGTTCACCTACAATGAGCAGTTCTTC.

This clone is a singleton in its sample. The gene calls are TRBV10-3 and TRBJ2-2, with 8 nucleotides matching TRBD1. The germline V gene has CDR1 ENHRY and CDR2 SYGVKD. Trimming removed 6 bases from V and 5 bases from J; junction bases left unmatched: 8. This CDR3 has 15 amino acids. CDR3 region: CAISIGTGRTGELFF. The CDR3 DNA follows: TGTGCCATCAGCATAGGGACAGGAAGGACCGGGGAGCTGTTTTTT.

This clone appeared a single time. V gene TRBV30 combines with J gene TRBJ1-6, with D hard to call. V gave up 5 bases and J gave up 4 bases, with 9 bases separating them. The CDR3 consists of 13 residues. CDR1 and CDR2 from the germline V gene are GTSNPN and SVGIG (reference sequence). The CDR3 reads CAWGLAYNSPLHF. CDR3 DNA sequence: TGTGCCTGGGGCCTGGCTTATAATTCACCCCTCCACTTT.

The J gene is TRBJ1-2, the V gene TRBV6-5, with 7 positions matching TRBD1. This CDR3 is built from 15 residues. Germline lookup yields CDR1 MNHEY and CDR2 SVGAGI. Trimming cost V 5 bases and J 4 bases; bases outside gene matches: 10. The CDR3 nucleotides are TGTGCCAGCAGTAGAACCGGGACAGAGGCCTATGGCTACACCTTC. Residues: CASSRTGTEAYGYTF.

The CDR3 region is CASSPGQAFMGQYF. For the CDR3, the DNA is TGTGCCAGCTCTCCGGGACAGGCCTTCATGGGGCAGTACTTC. The chain carries TRBV18 and TRBJ2-7; 8 positions match TRBD1. V lost 6 bases and J lost 9; bases outside the gene matches: 13. There are 14 residues in the CDR3. The germline V gene encodes CDR1 KGHSH and CDR2 LQKENI.

This rearrangement joins TRBV2 to TRBJ1-2; 7 bases map to TRBD1. J lost 6 bases, V lost 4 bases, and 8 bases had no gene match. From germline, CDR1 is SNHLY and CDR2 FYNNEI. CDR3 size: 14 residues. The CDR3 loop reads CASSVRRGGDGYTF. The CDR3 DNA follows: TGTGCCAGCAGTGTGCGGAGAGGGGGCGATGGCTACACCTTC.

This chain uses TRBV30 with TRBJ2-1; 10 bases map to TRBD1. The CDR3 contains 15 residues. Per germline, CDR1 GTSNPN and CDR2 SVGIG (reference sequence). J lost 5 bases, V lost 1 base, and 5 bases had no gene match. CDR3 sequence (DNA): TGTGCCTGGAGTGCTGGGACAGGGGTGCACAATGAGCAGTTCTTC. It is translated as CAWSAGTGVHNEQFF.

The V gene is TRBV5-1, the J gene TRBJ1-2; TRBD1 matches 8 bases. Trimming removed 4 bases from V and 5 bases from J; junction bases left unmatched: 10. In germline, CDR1 is SGHRS, CDR2 YFSETQ. The length of the CDR3 is 15 residues. The CDR3 here is CASSPGQEELYGYTF. CDR3 in DNA: TGCGCCAGCAGCCCGGGACAGGAGGAACTTTATGGCTACACCTTC.

This clone was seen once. The gene calls are TRBV27 and TRBJ2-7; 9 bases agree with TRBD1. Germline V gene lookup returns CDR1 MNHEY and CDR2 SMNVEV (reference sequence). V shed 6 bases, J shed 6 bases, and the junction held 12 bases outside the gene matches. This CDR3 region has 15 residues. Written as DNA, the CDR3 is TGTGCCAGCAGCCAAACCGGGACAGGGCAATTCGAGCAGTACTTC. Amino acids: CASSQTGTGQFEQYF.

The rearrangement joins TRBV7-8 to TRBJ2-4, with 10 nucleotides matching TRBD2. V was pared by 0 bases and J by 1 base, with 15 bases of the junction left unmatched. CDR1 and CDR2 (germline): SGHVS, FQNEAQ. This CDR3 is 21 amino acids long. The CDR3 bases are TGTGCCAGCAGCTTAGCGTCTAGCGGGAGATCGGTGGGCCTCGCCAAAAACATTCAGTACTTC. Its protein product is CASSLASSGRSVGLAKNIQYF.